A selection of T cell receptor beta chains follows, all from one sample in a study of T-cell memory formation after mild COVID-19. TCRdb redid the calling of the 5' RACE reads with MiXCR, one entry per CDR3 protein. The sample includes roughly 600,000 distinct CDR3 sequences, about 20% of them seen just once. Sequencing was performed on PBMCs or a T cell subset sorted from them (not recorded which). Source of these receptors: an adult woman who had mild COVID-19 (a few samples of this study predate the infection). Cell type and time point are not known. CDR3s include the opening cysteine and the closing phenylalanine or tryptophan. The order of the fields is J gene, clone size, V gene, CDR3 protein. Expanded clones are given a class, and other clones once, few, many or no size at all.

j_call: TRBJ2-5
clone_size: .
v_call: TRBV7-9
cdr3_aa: CASRGIGQETQYF

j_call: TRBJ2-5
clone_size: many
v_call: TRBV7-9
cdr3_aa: CASSSGETQYF

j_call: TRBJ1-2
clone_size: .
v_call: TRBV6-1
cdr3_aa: CASSEELGGQGSGYTF

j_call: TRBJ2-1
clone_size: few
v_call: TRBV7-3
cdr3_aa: CASSLDRGVHNEQFF

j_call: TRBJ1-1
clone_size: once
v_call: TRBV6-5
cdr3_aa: CASSYDSVPNTEAFF

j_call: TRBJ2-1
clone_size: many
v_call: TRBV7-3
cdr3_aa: CASSLTVYNEQFF

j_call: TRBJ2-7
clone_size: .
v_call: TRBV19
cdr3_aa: CASLDRGEQYF

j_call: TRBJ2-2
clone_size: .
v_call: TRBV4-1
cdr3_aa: CASSLTFNTGELFF

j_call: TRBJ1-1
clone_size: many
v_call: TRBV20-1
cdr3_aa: CSARGKARVTEAFF

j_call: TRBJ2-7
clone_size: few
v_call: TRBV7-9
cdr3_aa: CASRATGTVSSYEQYF

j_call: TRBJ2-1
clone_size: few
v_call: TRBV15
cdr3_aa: CATSRRQGEGYNEQFF

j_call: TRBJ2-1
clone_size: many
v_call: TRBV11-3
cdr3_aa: CASKQSGTTTHNEQFF

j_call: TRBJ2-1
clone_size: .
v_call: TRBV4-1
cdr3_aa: CASSHQTEIYNEQFF

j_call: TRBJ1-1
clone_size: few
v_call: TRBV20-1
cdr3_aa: CSARDLGAPEAFF